The clone carrying this TCR beta chain was counted a few times. The target antigen is unknown. Vbeta (60) and Jbeta (13) primers were used in the PCR. Profiling relied on immunoSEQ multiplex PCR, and the TCRdb table lists in-frame clones only, not all of them. Of nearly 110,000 clones listed, under 80% are singletons. The data originate from a study of cytomegalovirus exposure and HLA in healthy donors. This CDR3 is 14 amino acids long. The germline CDR1 and CDR2 sequences are SGHVS and FQNEAQ. With 5 bases clipped from V and 4 bases from J, the junction kept 5 bases outside the gene matches. General study results and limits: It was confirmed in vitro that a few of the CMV-associated chains were specific for CMV antigens. In a later analysis, V- and J-gene trimming of beta chains associated with a DCLRE1C missense variant, replicated independently. Later analysis suggested links between common viral pathogens and several top significant clusters.

The gene calls are TRBV7-8 and TRBJ1-2; 9 bases are shared with TRBD1. Sequencing was performed on PBMCs. The TCR comes from a woman between 40 and 55 years old in good health and CMV-seropositive. The CDR3 sequence: CASSPDRGGYGYTF. The CDR3 region has the DNA TGTGCCAGCAGCCCGGACAGGGGAGGCTATGGCTACACCTTC. The variable domain in full, completed from reference TRBV7-8 and TRBJ1-2, reads GAGVSQSPRYKVAKRGQDVALRCDPISGHVSLFWYQQALGQGPEFLTYFQNEAQLDKSGLPSDRFFAERPEGSVSTLKIQRTQQEDSAVYLCASSPDRGGYGYTFGSGTRLTVV.